These 19 T cell receptor beta chains share one sample of origin, sequenced in a study of T cell responses to AZD1222 COVID-19 vaccine. The repertoire was sequenced with immunoSEQ multiplex PCR; TCRdb's copy has only in-frame clones and lacks some. Among 150,000 to 200,000 clones listed, around 92% were seen once. Sequencing used peripheral blood, obtained 28 days after the second AZD1222 dose. These receptors were collected from an adult who received the AZD1222 COVID-19 vaccine.

V usage is TRBV5-4 and J usage is TRBJ1-4; no definite D call. CDR3 length: 14 residues. Germline CDR1 reads SGHNT; CDR2 reads YYREEE (reference sequence). The ends were cut back, 0 bases at V and 5 bases at J, with 8 bases in the middle. The chain's CDR3 is CASSLAADNEKLFF. In DNA form, the CDR3 reads TGTGCCAGCAGCTTGGCCGCAGACAATGAAAAACTGTTTTTT.

The chain couples TRBV4-1 to TRBJ1-5; no firm D call. The germline V and J ends were trimmed by 0 bases and 4 bases, with 7 bases remaining between them. Germline V lookup: CDR1 MGHRA, CDR2 YSYEKL. The CDR3 is 14 amino acids. The DNA for the CDR3 is TGCGCCAGCAGCCAAGATCCCGGGAATCAGCCCCAGCATTTT. Translating it yields CASSQDPGNQPQHF.

The rearrangement links TRBV4-1 to TRBJ2-3; 9 bases agree with TRBD2. This CDR3 region has 16 residues. V gave up 1 base and J gave up 2 bases; unmatched junction bases: 4. Germline V gene sequence: CDR1 MGHRA, CDR2 YSYEKL. CDR3: CASSQVLAGYTDTQYF. The CDR3 DNA reads TGCGCCAGCAGCCAAGTCCTAGCGGGGTACACAGATACGCAGTATTTT.

The chain has TRBV6-6 and TRBJ1-3; TRBD1 is a possible D gene (5 bases). This CDR3 contains 13 residues. V dropped 0 bases and J dropped 8 bases, with 8 bases sitting between them. Germline V lookup: CDR1 MNHNY, CDR2 SVGAGI (reference sequence). CDR3 DNA: TGTGCCAGCAGTTACTCAGGGGTGGACACCATATATTTT. Encoded protein: CASSYSGVDTIYF.

This sequence joins TRBV5-6 and TRBJ1-6, with D possibly matching TRBD1 (5 bases). CDR1 SGHDT and CDR2 YYEEEE come from the germline V gene. V gave up 3 bases and J gave up 6 bases, with 10 bases separating them. The CDR3 loop spans 14 amino acids. DNA for the CDR3: TGTGCCAGCAGCTCGTGGGGGGGTAATTCACCCCTCCACTTT. Protein: CASSSWGGNSPLHF.

J is TRBJ1-4 and V is TRBV5-8, with D possibly TRBD1 on 5 matching bases. Germline CDR1 reads SGHTS; CDR2 reads YDEGEE. With 4 bases removed from V and 2 bases from J, the gap between germline ends came to 18 bases. The CDR3 covers 17 residues. The CDR3 nucleotides read TGTGCCAGCAGCCTCCGTGGGGCCTTACACACTAATGAAAAACTGTTTTTT. It encodes CASSLRGALHTNEKLFF.

V gene TRBV6-1 combines with J gene TRBJ1-1; D not certain. CDR1 is MNHNS and CDR2 is SASEGT in the germline V gene. V was cut by 1 base and J by 8 bases, with 17 bases left in between. There are 15 residues in the CDR3. The CDR3: CASSEEVKEDREAFF. As DNA, the CDR3 is TGTGCCAGCAGTGAAGAGGTCAAAGAGGATAGGGAAGCTTTCTTT.

V usage is TRBV6-5 and J usage is TRBJ2-1; TRBD2 matches 11 bases. The CDR3 spans 15 residues. Per germline, CDR1 MNHEY and CDR2 SVGAGI. V dropped 7 bases and J dropped 3; count of bases not matched to a gene: 5. This CDR3 is CASNALAGDYNEQFF. The CDR3 nucleotides read TGTGCCAGCAACGCACTAGCGGGAGACTACAATGAGCAGTTCTTC.

This chain uses TRBV4-1 with TRBJ2-1, with D uncertain. This CDR3 spans 15 amino acids. Germline values: CDR1 MGHRA, CDR2 YSYEKL. The germline V and J ends were trimmed by 0 bases and 8 bases, with 14 bases remaining between them. Here the CDR3 DNA reads TGCGCCAGCAGCCAAGATCCCCTAGTCTCCGATGAGCAGTTCTTC. Translation: CASSQDPLVSDEQFF.

This clone was recorded only once. This chain uses TRBV6-5 with TRBJ1-5, with TRBD1 identical over 10 bases. The CDR3 has 15 amino acids. Germline CDR1 and CDR2: MNHEY and SVGAGI. V lost 7 bases, J lost 2 bases, and 5 bases stayed unmatched. The CDR3 spells CASNSGTGGNQPQHF. CDR3 bases: TGTGCCAGCAACTCCGGGACAGGGGGCAATCAGCCCCAGCATTTT.

The V and J genes are TRBV3-1 (or the pseudogene TRBV3-2) and TRBJ1-1, with D possibly being TRBD1 (5 bases). The CDR3 spans 13 residues. From germline, CDR1 is LGHDT and CDR2 YNNKEL (reference sequence). The ends were cut back, 8 bases at V and 2 bases at J, with 12 bases in the middle. CDR3 bases: TGTGCCAGCCGCACCGGGGGTAACACTGAAGCTTTCTTT. It encodes CASRTGGNTEAFF.

CDR3 protein: CASSQTAGAQGVELFF. As DNA, the CDR3 is TGTGCCAGCAGCCAAACGGCGGGGGCGCAAGGTGTGGAGCTGTTTTTT. The chain has TRBV5-5 and TRBJ2-2, with D tentatively TRBD2 (7 bases). Trimming removed 4 bases from V and 10 bases from J, with 23 bases in between. There are 16 residues in the CDR3. In germline, CDR1 is SGHKS, CDR2 YYEKEE (reference sequence).

The chain employs TRBV12-3 or TRBV12-4 and TRBJ2-7; D not resolved. This CDR3 has 12 residues. V was trimmed by 6 bases and J by 0 bases, leaving 6 bases between them. This CDR3 is CASSIDSYEQYF. Written as DNA, the CDR3 is TGTGCCAGCAGCATCGACTCCTACGAGCAGTACTTC.

V and J are TRBV5-4 and TRBJ2-3, with D unclear. Germline V gene sequence: CDR1 SGHNT, CDR2 YYREEE (reference sequence). With 7 bases removed from V and 4 bases from J, the gap between germline ends came to 7 bases. The CDR3 is 11 residues long. The CDR3: CASEWADTQYF. The CDR3 DNA reads TGTGCCAGCGAATGGGCAGATACGCAGTATTTT.

This clone was picked up a small number of times. The gene calls are TRBV29-1 and TRBJ2-3; 7 bases line up with TRBD1. This CDR3 is 12 amino acids long. The ends lost 2 bases at V and 4 bases at J; junction bases unmatched: 0. Germline V gene data show CDR1 as SQVTM and CDR2 as ANQGSEA. CDR3 residues: CSVEQGADTQYF. Written as DNA, the CDR3 is TGCAGCGTTGAACAGGGGGCAGATACGCAGTATTTT.

Only a few counts were recorded for this clone. The V gene is TRBV30, the J gene TRBJ1-2; D may be TRBD1 (5 bases). V was clipped by 4 bases and J by 6 bases, with 27 bases between them. CDR1 and CDR2 from the germline V gene are GTSNPN and SVGIG (reference sequence). This CDR3 contains 17 residues. CDR3 nucleotides: TGTGCCTGGATTTCCTGGGGCGATGGAAGGGCTTCTGATGGCTACACCTTC. Encoded protein: CAWISWGDGRASDGYTF. Filled out from reference TRBV30 and TRBJ1-2, the complete variable domain reads SQTIHQWPATLVQPVGSPLSLECTVEGTSNPNLYWYRQAAGRGLQLLFYSVGIGQISSEVPQNLSASRPQDRQFILSSKKLLLSDSGFYLCAWISWGDGRASDGYTFGSGTRLTVV.

V usage is TRBV3-1 (or the pseudogene TRBV3-2) and J usage is TRBJ1-6; D is uncertain. The CDR3 runs 13 residues. V dropped 1 base and J dropped 10 bases, with 8 bases sitting between them. CDR1 and CDR2 from the germline V gene are LGHDT and YNNKEL (reference sequence). CDR3 bases: TGTGCCAGCAGCCAAGCCCGGGTCTCACCCCTCCACTTT. It specifies CASSQARVSPLHF.

The gene calls are TRBV10-1 and TRBJ1-4; D uncertain. Germline CDR1 WNHNN, CDR2 SYGVQD (reference sequence). Trimming removed 4 bases from V and 6 bases from J, with 9 bases in between. The CDR3 spans 13 residues. The chain's CDR3 is CASSGGADEKLFF. Here the CDR3 DNA reads TGCGCCAGCAGTGGGGGAGCCGATGAAAAACTGTTTTTT.

The CDR3 DNA sequence: TGTGCCAGCAGCCTGACGGCCACCGGGGAGCTGTTTTTT. Translated, it gives CASSLTATGELFF. V gene TRBV11-3 combines with J gene TRBJ2-2; D is ambiguous. CDR1 and CDR2 from the germline V gene are SGHNT and YENEEA. The V gene lost 5 bases and the J gene lost 4 bases, with 8 bases spanning the gap. The CDR3 loop spans 13 amino acids.